This TCR beta chain comes out of a study of shared clonotypes between healthy human individuals. The method was immunoSEQ multiplex PCR; TCRdb's version includes in-frame clones alone and lacks a portion of them. This table holds 2 million to 2.5 million clones, 85% to 95% found once. The germline gives CDR1 GTSNPN, CDR2 SVGIG (reference sequence). The CDR3 sequence is 13 residues long. V lost 2 bases, J lost 0 bases, and 5 bases lay in between. On this clone itself: The same CDR3 can be traced to other DNA sequences in this sample.

The rearrangement links TRBV30 to TRBJ1-5; no reliable D call. The sequence was obtained from a man between 18 and 35 years old in good health. Material: naive CD4+ T cells sorted from blood. The subset here: CD45RA+ positively selected. The CDR3 here is CAWSTYSNQPQHF. CDR3 sequence (DNA): TGTGCCTGGAGTACGTATAGCAATCAGCCCCAGCATTTT.